This entry concerns a single T cell receptor (beta chain). Its matching antigen is unknown. The CDR3 spans 18 residues. Germline trimming cut 5 bases from V and 5 bases from J; bases unmatched to any gene: 18. Germline CDR1 and CDR2: SGHTA and FQGNSA. Clones were read by immunoSEQ multiplex PCR, and TCRdb kept only the in-frame ones, dropping some. This sample has fewer than 100,000 clones; nearly 90% occur once, and the top ten carry 15% to 20%. The entry originates in a study of T cell responses to AZD1222 COVID-19 vaccine. Regarding the study as a whole: Clonal diversity may have been underestimated, and the donors were mostly white British, with more females than males. Only 5 or 6 AZD1222 recipients tested seropositive at baseline.

The sequence came from an adult in good health. This chain links TRBV7-2 with TRBJ2-5; 9 bases line up with TRBD2. The sample here was peripheral blood, taken on day 0 of AZD1222 vaccination. The CDR3 here is CASSISSGRNYPRETQYF. DNA for the CDR3: TGTGCCAGCAGCATAAGTAGCGGGAGAAACTACCCTCGGGAGACCCAGTACTTC.